The 17 T cell receptor beta chains presented below share a single source sample, sequenced in a study of CD8+ T cells in alopecia areata (dated by TCRdb to the late 2010s). The method behind the library was the immunoSEQ multiplex PCR assay. For TCR sequencing, RNA was extracted from every sample and reverse transcribed into cDNA to serve as template. Drawn from immuneACCESS, this table holds only the in-frame rearrangements with V and J called that TCRdb kept. Clones are partly lost; checked studies trace under half to an unresolved V gene and leave the rest unexplained. Within this sample are about 130,000 clones, with approximately 58% of them counted one time only. The leading ten clones occupy 3.5% to 5.5% of the sample. The meaning of the sample's time point label: baseline before oral tofacitinib. Sample: CD4+ T cells sorted from blood, taken at week 0. These receptor sequences come from a human donor with alopecia areata.

The genes are TRBV25-1 and TRBJ1-2; D is uncertain. Germline V gives CDR1 MGHDK, CDR2 SYGVNS. This CDR3 has 12 amino acids. V was shortened by 2 bases and J by 3 bases, with 4 bases between the two germline ends. The CDR3 loop is CASSERDYGYTF. The CDR3 coding sequence is TGTGCCAGCAGTGAACGGGACTATGGCTACACCTTC.

This clone was observed a single time. The V call is TRBV5-1, the J call TRBJ2-3, with a tentative D call TRBD2 (5 bases). Germline CDR1 SGHRS, CDR2 YFSETQ. This CDR3 spans 13 amino acids. V dropped 7 bases and J dropped 5 bases, with 14 bases sitting between them. CDR3 bases: TGCGCCAGCGGCGGGCCGGACGGAGATACGCAGTATTTT. Protein: CASGGPDGDTQYF.

J is TRBJ1-5 and V is TRBV5-6; no firm D call. Germline V lookup: CDR1 SGHDT, CDR2 YYEEEE. This CDR3 is built from 11 residues. V was pared by 0 bases and J by 5 bases, with 0 bases between. Here the CDR3 DNA reads TGTGCCAGCAGCTTGGATCAGCCCCAGCATTTT. Protein: CASSLDQPQHF.

The V and J genes are TRBV6-5 and TRBJ2-7; D not certain. V was trimmed by 6 bases and J by 0 bases, leaving 9 bases between them. The V gene's germline CDR1 is MNHEY and CDR2 SVGAGI. This CDR3 region has 13 residues. The CDR3: CASSYSYSYEQYF. CDR3 coding DNA: TGTGCCAGCAGCTATTCCTACTCCTACGAGCAGTACTTC.

The chain employs TRBV11-2 and TRBJ2-7; tentatively, D is TRBD2 (6 bases). Trimming left V 3 bases short and J 5 bases short, with 17 bases between. Germline-derived CDR1 and CDR2 are SGHAT and FQNNGV. The CDR3 sequence is 15 residues long. The chain's CDR3 is CASSLGPGEVDEQYF. The CDR3 DNA reads as TGTGCCAGCAGCTTGGGTCCTGGGGAGGTCGACGAGCAGTACTTC.

J is TRBJ2-3 and V is TRBV7-2; 15 bases align to TRBD2. With V trimmed by 5 bases and J by 5 bases, 8 bases remained unmatched. The CDR3 spans 17 residues. Germline-derived CDR1 and CDR2 are SGHTA and FQGNSA. CDR3 amino acids: CASSPGLAGGLGDTQYF. Here the CDR3 DNA reads TGTGCCAGCAGCCCCGGACTAGCGGGAGGGCTAGGAGATACGCAGTATTTT.

The sample holds a few counts of this clone. The V gene is TRBV5-1, the J gene TRBJ2-5; D gene unclear. The ends were cut back, 2 bases at V and 0 bases at J, with 8 bases in the middle. The germline V gene has CDR1 SGHRS and CDR2 YFSETQ. The CDR3 loop spans 14 amino acids. The CDR3 sequence is CASSFNSYQETQYF. CDR3 sequence (DNA): TGCGCCAGCAGCTTCAACAGCTACCAAGAGACCCAGTACTTC. The whole variable domain, filled in from reference TRBV5-1 and TRBJ2-5, reads KAGVTQTPRYLIKTRGQQVTLSCSPISGHRSVSWYQQTPGQGLQFLFEYFSETQRNKGNFPGRFSGRQFSNSRSEMNVSTLELGDSALYLCASSFNSYQETQYFGPGTRLLVL.

The CDR3 region has the DNA TGCGCCAGCAGAGGCTCGTTGAACACTGAAGCTTTCTTT. Protein product: CASRGSLNTEAFF. The chain is built from TRBV5-1 and TRBJ1-1; no firm D call. This CDR3 region has 13 residues. The germline CDR1 and CDR2 sequences are SGHRS and YFSETQ. Between the trimmed V and J ends, which lost 5 bases and 0 bases, there was a span of 8 bases.

The V call is TRBV7-9, the J call TRBJ2-3, with D uncertain. The germline CDR1 and CDR2 sequences are SEHNR and FQNEAQ (reference sequence). The CDR3 totals 14 residues. V gave up 2 bases and J gave up 1 base, with 7 bases separating them. CDR3 residues: CASSLTLGTDTQYF. CDR3 sequence (DNA): TGTGCCAGCAGCTTAACCTTAGGCACAGATACGCAGTATTTT. Variable domain in full (rest from reference TRBV7-9 and TRBJ2-3): DTGVSQNPRHKITKRGQNVTFRCDPISEHNRLYWYRQTLGQGPEFLTYFQNEAQLEKSRLLSDRFSAERPKGSFSTLEIQRTEQGDSAMYLCASSLTLGTDTQYFGPGTRLTVL.

The rearrangement uses TRBV5-6 and TRBJ1-1; tentative D call: TRBD1 (6 bases). Per germline, CDR1 SGHDT and CDR2 YYEEEE. This CDR3 has 13 residues. With 2 bases removed from V and 5 bases from J, the gap between germline ends came to 10 bases. For the CDR3, the DNA is TGTGCCAGCAGCTTAGGGGGTAGGACTGAAGCTTTCTTT. It is translated as CASSLGGRTEAFF.

This clone was seen a few times. The chain employs TRBV5-1 and TRBJ2-4; D may match TRBD1 or TRBD2 (6 bases each). Trimming took 1 base from V and 6 from J, leaving 14 bases between them. The CDR3 has 15 residues. The V gene's germline CDR1 is SGHRS and CDR2 YFSETQ. For the CDR3, the DNA is TGCGCCAGCAGCTTGTTGGGGGGCGAGGCAAACATTCAGTACTTC. Protein product: CASSLLGGEANIQYF.

The gene calls are TRBV28 and TRBJ1-2, with D unclear. Germline CDR1 and CDR2: MDHEN and SYDVKM. The CDR3 has 15 amino acids. Trimming shortened V by 4 bases and J by 2 bases, and 14 bases separated the two germline ends. CDR3: CASSSLPDGNYGYTF. DNA of the CDR3: TGTGCCAGCAGTTCTCTACCGGACGGGAACTATGGCTACACCTTC.

The chain uses TRBV29-1 and TRBJ1-3; D is unclear. Germline loops: CDR1 SQVTM, CDR2 ANQGSEA. The CDR3 consists of 13 residues. Trimming removed 8 bases from V and 2 bases from J, with 13 bases in between. CDR3 DNA sequence: TGCAGCCCAGGATGGGGAACTGGAAACACCATATATTTT. Translation gives CSPGWGTGNTIYF.

V gene TRBV4-3 combines with J gene TRBJ2-1, with TRBD1 matching over 12 bases. Losses at the gene ends were 0 bases for V and 6 bases for J; bases not matched to a gene: 6. CDR3 size: 17 residues. The germline V gene encodes CDR1 LGHNA and CDR2 YSLEER. The CDR3 loop is CASSQEPGTGGSNEQFF. CDR3 coding DNA: TGCGCCAGCAGCCAAGAACCCGGGACAGGGGGCTCCAATGAGCAGTTCTTC.

The chain links TRBV7-2 to TRBJ2-5; D call uncertain. Germline assignment: CDR1 SGHTA and CDR2 FQGNSA. The V gene lost 1 base and the J gene lost 5 bases, with 8 bases spanning the gap. This CDR3 has 13 amino acids. The CDR3 loop reads CASSLGTRETQYF. The CDR3, as DNA: TGTGCCAGCAGCTTAGGGACCAGGGAGACCCAGTACTTC.

The chain recombines TRBV11-2 with TRBJ2-3, with TRBD2 matching over 7 bases. V trimming: 5 bases; J trimming: 0 bases; junction bases outside the gene matches: 8. Germline V gives CDR1 SGHAT, CDR2 FQNNGV. The CDR3 spans 16 residues. CDR3 nucleotides: TGTGCCAGCAGCCTCAACAGCGGGGCGAGCACAGATACGCAGTATTTT. The encoded protein is CASSLNSGASTDTQYF.

The V and J genes are TRBV6-5 and TRBJ2-7; D not resolved. The CDR3 has 13 residues. CDR1 and CDR2 from the germline V gene are MNHEY and SVGAGI. The V gene lost 0 bases and the J gene lost 2 bases, with 5 bases spanning the gap. DNA of the CDR3: TGTGCCAGCAGTTACTCGGGTACCTACGAGCAGTACTTC. Residues: CASSYSGTYEQYF.